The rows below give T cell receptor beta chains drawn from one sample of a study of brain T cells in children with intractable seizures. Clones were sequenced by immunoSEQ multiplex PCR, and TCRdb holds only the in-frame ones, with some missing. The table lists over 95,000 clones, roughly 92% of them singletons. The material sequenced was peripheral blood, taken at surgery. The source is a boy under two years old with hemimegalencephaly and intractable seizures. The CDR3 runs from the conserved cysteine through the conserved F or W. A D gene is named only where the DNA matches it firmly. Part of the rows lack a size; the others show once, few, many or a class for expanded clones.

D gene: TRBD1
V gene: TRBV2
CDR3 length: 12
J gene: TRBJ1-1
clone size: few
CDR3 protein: CASSGGNTEAFF
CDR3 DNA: TGTGCCAGTTCAGGGGGAAACACTGAAGCTTTCTTT

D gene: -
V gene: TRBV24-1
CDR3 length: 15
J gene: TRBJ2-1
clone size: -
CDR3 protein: CATSRGRGINNEQFF
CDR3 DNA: TGTGCCACCAGCCGGGGCAGGGGAATAAACAATGAGCAGTTCTTC

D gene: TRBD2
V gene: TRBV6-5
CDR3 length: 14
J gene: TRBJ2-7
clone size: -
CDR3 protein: CASKGLAGRYEQYF
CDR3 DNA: TGTGCCAGCAAAGGACTAGCGGGGAGGTACGAGCAGTACTTC

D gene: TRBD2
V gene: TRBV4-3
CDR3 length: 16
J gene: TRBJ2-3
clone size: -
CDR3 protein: CASSQDGAGTTDTQYF
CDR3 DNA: TGCGCCAGCAGCCAAGATGGAGCGGGGACCACAGATACGCAGTATTTT

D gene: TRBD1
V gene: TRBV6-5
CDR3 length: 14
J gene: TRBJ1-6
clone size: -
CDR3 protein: CASSYRGRNSPLHF
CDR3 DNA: TGTGCCAGCAGTTACAGGGGGCGAAATTCACCCCTCCACTTT

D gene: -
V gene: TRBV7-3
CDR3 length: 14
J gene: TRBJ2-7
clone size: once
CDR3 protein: CASSYERVSYEQYF
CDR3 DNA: TGTGCCAGCAGCTACGAGCGGGTCTCCTACGAGCAGTACTTC

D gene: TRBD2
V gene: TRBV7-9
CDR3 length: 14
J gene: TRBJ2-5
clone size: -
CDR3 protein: CASSLDSGWETQYF
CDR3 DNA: TGTGCCAGCAGCTTAGATAGCGGGTGGGAGACCCAGTACTTC

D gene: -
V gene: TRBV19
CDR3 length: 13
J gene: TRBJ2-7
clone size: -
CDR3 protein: CASSIGRSYEQYF
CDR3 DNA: TGTGCCAGTAGTATAGGCAGGTCCTACGAGCAGTACTTC

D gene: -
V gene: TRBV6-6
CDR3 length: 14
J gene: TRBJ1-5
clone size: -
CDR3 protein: CASSPGWSNQPQHF
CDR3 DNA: TGTGCCAGCAGTCCCGGTTGGAGCAATCAGCCCCAGCATTTT

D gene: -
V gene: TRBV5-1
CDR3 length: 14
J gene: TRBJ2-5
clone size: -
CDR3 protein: CASSSGHPQETQYF
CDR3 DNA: TGCGCCAGCAGCTCGGGACACCCCCAAGAGACCCAGTACTTC

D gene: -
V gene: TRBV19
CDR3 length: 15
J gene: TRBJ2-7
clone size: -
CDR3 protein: CASRSPRNKSYEQYF
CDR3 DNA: TGTGCCAGTCGGTCCCCCAGGAACAAGTCCTACGAGCAGTACTTC

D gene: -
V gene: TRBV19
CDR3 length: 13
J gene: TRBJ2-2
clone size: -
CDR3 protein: CASRETSAGELFF
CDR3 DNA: TGTGCCAGCAGAGAGACGAGTGCCGGGGAGCTGTTTTTT

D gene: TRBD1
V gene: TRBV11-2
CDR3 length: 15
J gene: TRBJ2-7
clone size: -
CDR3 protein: CASSLKAGGYYEQYF
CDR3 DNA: TGTGCCAGCAGCTTAAAAGCAGGGGGCTATTACGAGCAGTACTTC

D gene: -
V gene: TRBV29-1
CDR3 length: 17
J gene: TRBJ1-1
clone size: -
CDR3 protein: CSVEDDGGLLMNTEAFF
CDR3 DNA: TGCAGCGTTGAAGACGACGGGGGGCTTCTTATGAACACTGAAGCTTTCTTT

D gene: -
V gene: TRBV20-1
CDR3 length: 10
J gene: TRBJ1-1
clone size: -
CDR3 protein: CSARDGEAFF
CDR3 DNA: TGCAGTGCTAGAGACGGTGAAGCTTTCTTT

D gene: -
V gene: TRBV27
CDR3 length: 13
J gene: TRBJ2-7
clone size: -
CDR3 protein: CASSLSSGYEQYF
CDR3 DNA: TGTGCCAGCAGTTTATCATCCGGGTACGAGCAGTACTTC

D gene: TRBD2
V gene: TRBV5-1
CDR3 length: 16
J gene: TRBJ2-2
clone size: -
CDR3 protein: CASSWGLAENTGELFF
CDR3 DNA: TGCGCCAGCAGCTGGGGACTAGCGGAGAACACCGGGGAGCTGTTTTTT

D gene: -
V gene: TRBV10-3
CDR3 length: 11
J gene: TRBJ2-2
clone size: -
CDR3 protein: CAISGNGELFF
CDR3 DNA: TGTGCCATCAGTGGGAACGGGGAGCTGTTTTTT

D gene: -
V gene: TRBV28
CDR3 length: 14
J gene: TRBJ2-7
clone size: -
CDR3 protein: CASSAPRRGYEQYF
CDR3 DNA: TGTGCCAGCAGTGCCCCCAGAAGGGGCTACGAGCAGTACTTC

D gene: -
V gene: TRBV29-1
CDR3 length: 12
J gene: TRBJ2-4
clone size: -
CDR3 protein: CSALTSKNIQYF
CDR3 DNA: TGCAGCGCCCTGACTAGTAAAAACATTCAGTACTTC

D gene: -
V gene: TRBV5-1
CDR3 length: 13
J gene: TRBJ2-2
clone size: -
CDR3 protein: CASSLGNTGELFF
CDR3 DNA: TGCGCCAGCAGCTTGGGCAACACCGGGGAGCTGTTTTTT

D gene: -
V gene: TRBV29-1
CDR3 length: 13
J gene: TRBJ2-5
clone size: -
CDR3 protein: CSGDNRSGETQYF
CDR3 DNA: TGCAGCGGTGACAATAGGTCCGGGGAGACCCAGTACTTC

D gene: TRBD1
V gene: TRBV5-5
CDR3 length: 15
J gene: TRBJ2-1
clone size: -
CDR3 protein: CASSFWDRGSNEQFF
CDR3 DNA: TGTGCCAGCAGCTTTTGGGACAGGGGTAGCAATGAGCAGTTCTTC

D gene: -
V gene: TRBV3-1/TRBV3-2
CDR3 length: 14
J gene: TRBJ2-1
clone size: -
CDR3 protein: CASSQRRPAGLWFF
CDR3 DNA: TGTGCCAGCAGCCAAAGACGTCCGGCGGGATTGTGGTTCTTC

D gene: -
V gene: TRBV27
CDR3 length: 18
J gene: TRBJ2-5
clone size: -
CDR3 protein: CASSSSQDLIKTQETQYF
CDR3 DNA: TGTGCCAGCAGTTCGTCGCAGGATTTAATTAAGACCCAAGAGACCCAGTACTTC

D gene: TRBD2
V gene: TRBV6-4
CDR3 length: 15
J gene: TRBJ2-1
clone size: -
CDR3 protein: CASSDGTSGYNEQFF
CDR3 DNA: TGTGCCAGCAGTGACGGGACTAGCGGCTACAATGAGCAGTTCTTC

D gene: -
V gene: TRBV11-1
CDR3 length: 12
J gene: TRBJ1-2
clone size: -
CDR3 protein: CASGEYDYGYTF
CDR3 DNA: TGTGCCAGCGGGGAGTACGACTATGGCTACACCTTC

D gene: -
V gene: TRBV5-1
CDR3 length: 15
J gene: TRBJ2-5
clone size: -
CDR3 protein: CASSLQSGAPETQYF
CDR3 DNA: TGCGCCAGCAGCTTGCAGTCAGGGGCGCCAGAGACCCAGTACTTC

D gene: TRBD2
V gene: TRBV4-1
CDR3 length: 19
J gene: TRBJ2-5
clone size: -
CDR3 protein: CASSHSGLAGGVGQETQYF
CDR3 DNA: TGCGCCAGCAGCCACAGCGGACTAGCGGGAGGAGTGGGACAAGAGACCCAGTACTTC

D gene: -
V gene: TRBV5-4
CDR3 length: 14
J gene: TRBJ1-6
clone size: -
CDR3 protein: CASSRGGVNSPLHF
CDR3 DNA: TGTGCCAGCAGCCGAGGGGGAGTTAATTCACCCCTCCACTTT

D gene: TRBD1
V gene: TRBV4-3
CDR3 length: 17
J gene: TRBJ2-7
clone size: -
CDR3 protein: CASSPTGGGPRGYEQYF
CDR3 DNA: TGCGCCAGCAGCCCGACAGGGGGAGGGCCGAGGGGCTACGAGCAGTACTTC

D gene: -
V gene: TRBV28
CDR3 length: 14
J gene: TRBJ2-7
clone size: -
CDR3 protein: CASSAAPAGYEQYF
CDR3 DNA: TGTGCCAGCAGCGCGGCCCCCGCAGGGTACGAGCAGTACTTC

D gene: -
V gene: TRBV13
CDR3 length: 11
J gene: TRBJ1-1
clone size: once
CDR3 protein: CASSLNTEAFF
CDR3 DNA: TGTGCCAGCAGCCTGAACACTGAAGCTTTCTTT

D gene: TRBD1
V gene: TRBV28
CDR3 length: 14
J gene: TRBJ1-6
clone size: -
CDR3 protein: CASNSGGANSPLHF
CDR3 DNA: TGTGCCAGCAATTCAGGGGGGGCAAACTCACCCCTCCACTTT

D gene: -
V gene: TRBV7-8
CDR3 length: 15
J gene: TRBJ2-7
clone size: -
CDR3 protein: CASSTSRTPPHEQYF
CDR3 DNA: TGTGCCAGCAGCACCTCGAGGACTCCCCCTCACGAGCAGTACTTC

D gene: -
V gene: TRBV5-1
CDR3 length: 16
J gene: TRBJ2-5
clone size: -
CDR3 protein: CASSLGGQAAGETQYF
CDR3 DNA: TGCGCCAGCAGCTTAGGAGGGCAGGCGGCAGGGGAGACCCAGTACTTC

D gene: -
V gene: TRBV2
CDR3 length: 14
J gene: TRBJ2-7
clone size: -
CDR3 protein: CASRSVRAVYEQYF
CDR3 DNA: TGTGCCAGCAGGAGCGTCAGGGCCGTCTACGAGCAGTACTTC

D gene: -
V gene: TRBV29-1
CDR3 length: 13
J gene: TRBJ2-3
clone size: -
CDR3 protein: CSVSPRLTDTQYF
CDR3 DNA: TGCAGCGTTTCCCCCCGGCTCACAGATACGCAGTATTTT

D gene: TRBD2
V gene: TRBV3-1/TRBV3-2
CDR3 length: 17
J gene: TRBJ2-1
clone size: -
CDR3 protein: CASSQDLNSGIVNEQFF
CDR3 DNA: TGTGCCAGCAGCCAAGACCTGAATAGCGGGATCGTCAATGAGCAGTTCTTC

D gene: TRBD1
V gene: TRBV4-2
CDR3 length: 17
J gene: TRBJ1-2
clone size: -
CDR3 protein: CASSQERLDRAHEGYTF
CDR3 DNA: TGTGCCAGCAGCCAAGAGAGGCTAGACAGGGCCCACGAGGGCTACACCTTC

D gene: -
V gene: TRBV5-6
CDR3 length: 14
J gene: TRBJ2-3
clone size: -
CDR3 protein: CASSLLPVAGTQYF
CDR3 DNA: TGTGCCAGCAGCTTATTACCCGTGGCCGGTACGCAGTATTTT

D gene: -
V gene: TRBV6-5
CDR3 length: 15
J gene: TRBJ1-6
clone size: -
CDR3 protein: CASNLTGLPNSPLHF
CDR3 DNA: TGTGCCAGCAACCTAACCGGGCTACCCAATTCACCCCTCCACTTT

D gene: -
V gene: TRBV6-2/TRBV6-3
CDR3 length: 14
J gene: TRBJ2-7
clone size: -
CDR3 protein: CASSYSRPPYEQYF
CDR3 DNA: TGTGCCAGCAGTTACTCAAGACCTCCCTACGAGCAGTACTTC

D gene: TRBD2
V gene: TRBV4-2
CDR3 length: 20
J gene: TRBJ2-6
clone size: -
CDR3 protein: CASRSPGLAGGGPGANVLTF
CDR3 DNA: TGTGCCAGCAGATCCCCGGGACTAGCGGGAGGTGGTCCTGGGGCCAACGTCCTGACTTTC

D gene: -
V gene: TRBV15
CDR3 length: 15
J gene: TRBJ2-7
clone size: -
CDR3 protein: CATSRDTATFYEQYF
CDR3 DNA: TGTGCCACCAGCAGAGATACCGCGACATTCTACGAGCAGTACTTC

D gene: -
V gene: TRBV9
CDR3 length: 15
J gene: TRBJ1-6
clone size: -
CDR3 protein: CASSVAPGWGSPLHF
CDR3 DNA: TGTGCCAGCAGCGTAGCCCCGGGATGGGGCTCACCCCTCCACTTT

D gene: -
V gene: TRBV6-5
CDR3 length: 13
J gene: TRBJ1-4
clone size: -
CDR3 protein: CASSYVIGEKLFF
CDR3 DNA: TGTGCCAGCAGTTACGTCATTGGGGAAAAACTGTTTTTT

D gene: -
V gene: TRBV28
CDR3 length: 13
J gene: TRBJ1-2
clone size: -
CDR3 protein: CASSFNRNYGYTF
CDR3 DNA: TGTGCCAGCAGTTTCAACAGAAACTATGGCTACACCTTC

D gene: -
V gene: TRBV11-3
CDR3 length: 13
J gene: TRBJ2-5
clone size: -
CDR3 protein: CASSRGPQETQYF
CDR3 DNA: TGTGCCAGCAGCCGAGGTCCTCAGGAGACCCAGTACTTC

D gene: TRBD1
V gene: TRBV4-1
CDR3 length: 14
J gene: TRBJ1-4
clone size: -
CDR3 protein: CASSRDRDGEKLFF
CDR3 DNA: TGCGCCAGCAGCCGAGACAGGGACGGTGAAAAACTGTTTTTT

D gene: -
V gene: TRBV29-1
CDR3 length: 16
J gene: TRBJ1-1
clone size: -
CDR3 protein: CSVEDRRGDLYTEAFF
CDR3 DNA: TGCAGCGTTGAAGATCGGAGGGGCGATCTATACACTGAAGCTTTCTTT

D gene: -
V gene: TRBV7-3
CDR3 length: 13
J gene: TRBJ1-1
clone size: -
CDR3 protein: CASSLKSGAEAFF
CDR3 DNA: TGTGCCAGCAGCTTGAAATCTGGGGCTGAAGCTTTCTTT

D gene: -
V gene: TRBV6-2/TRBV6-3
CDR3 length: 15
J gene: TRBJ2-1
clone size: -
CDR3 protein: CASSHVSGSYNEQFF
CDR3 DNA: TGTGCCAGCAGCCACGTCAGCGGGTCCTACAATGAGCAGTTCTTC

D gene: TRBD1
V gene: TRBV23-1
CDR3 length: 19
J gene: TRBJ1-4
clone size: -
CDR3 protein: CASSHFGTEGHPTNEKLFF
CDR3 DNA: TGCGCCAGCAGTCATTTTGGGACAGAAGGACACCCAACTAATGAAAAACTGTTTTTT